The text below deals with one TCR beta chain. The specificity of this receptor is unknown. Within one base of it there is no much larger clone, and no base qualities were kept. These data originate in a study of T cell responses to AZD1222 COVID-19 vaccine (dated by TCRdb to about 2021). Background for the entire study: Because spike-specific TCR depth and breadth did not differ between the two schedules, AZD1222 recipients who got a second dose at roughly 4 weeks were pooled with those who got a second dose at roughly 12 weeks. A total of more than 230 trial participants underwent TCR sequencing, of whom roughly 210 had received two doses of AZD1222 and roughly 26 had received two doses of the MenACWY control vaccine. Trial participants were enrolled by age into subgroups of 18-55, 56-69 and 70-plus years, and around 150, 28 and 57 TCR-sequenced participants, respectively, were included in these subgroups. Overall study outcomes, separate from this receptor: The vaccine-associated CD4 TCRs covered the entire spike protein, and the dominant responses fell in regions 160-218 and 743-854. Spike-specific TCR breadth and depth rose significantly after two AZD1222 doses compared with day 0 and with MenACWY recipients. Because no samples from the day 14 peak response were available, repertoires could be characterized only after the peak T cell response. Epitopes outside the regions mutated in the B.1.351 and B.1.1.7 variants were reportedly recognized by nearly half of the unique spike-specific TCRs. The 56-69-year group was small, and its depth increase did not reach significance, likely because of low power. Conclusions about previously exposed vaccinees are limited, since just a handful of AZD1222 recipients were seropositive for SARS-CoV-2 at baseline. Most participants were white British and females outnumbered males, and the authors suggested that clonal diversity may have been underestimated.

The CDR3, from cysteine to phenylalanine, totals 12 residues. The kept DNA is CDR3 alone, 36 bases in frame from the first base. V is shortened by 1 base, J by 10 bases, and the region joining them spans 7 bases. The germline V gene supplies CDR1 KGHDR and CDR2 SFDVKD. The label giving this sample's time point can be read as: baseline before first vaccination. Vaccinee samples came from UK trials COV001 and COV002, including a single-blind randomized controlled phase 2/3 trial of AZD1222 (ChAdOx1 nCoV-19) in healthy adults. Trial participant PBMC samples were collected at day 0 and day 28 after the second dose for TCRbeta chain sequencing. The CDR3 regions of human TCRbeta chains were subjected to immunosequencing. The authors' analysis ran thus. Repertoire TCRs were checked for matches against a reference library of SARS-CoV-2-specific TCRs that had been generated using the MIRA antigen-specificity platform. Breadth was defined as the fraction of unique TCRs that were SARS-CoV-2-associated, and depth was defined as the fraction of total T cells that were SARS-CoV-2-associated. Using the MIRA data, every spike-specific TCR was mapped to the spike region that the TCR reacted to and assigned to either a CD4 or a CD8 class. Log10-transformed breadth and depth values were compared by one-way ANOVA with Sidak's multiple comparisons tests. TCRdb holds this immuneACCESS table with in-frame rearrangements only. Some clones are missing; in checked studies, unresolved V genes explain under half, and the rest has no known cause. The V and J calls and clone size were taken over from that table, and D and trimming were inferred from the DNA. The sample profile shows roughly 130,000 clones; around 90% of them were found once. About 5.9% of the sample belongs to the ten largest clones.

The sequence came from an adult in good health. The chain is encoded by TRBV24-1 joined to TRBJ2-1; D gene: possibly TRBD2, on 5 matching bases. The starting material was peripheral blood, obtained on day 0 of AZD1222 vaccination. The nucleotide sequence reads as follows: TGTGCCACCAGTGATTTTAGAGGGGAGCAGTTCTTC. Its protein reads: CATSDFRGEQFF.